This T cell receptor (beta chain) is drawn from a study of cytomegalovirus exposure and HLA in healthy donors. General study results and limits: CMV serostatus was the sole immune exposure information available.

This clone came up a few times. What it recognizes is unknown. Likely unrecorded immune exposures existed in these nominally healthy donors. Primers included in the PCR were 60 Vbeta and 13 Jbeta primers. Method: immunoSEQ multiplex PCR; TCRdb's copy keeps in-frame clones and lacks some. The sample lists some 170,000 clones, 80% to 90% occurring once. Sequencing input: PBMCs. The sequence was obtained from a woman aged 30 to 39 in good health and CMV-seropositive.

The CDR3 is CASSEFYDSRSGNTIYF. CDR3 DNA: TGTGCCAGCAGTGAATTCTATGACAGCCGCTCTGGAAACACCATATATTTT. The chain recombines TRBV25-1 with TRBJ1-3, with D possibly matching TRBD1 (5 bases). The germline V gene encodes CDR1 MGHDK and CDR2 SYGVNS. The CDR3 spans 17 residues. Trimming took 1 base from V and 0 from J, leaving 13 bases between them.